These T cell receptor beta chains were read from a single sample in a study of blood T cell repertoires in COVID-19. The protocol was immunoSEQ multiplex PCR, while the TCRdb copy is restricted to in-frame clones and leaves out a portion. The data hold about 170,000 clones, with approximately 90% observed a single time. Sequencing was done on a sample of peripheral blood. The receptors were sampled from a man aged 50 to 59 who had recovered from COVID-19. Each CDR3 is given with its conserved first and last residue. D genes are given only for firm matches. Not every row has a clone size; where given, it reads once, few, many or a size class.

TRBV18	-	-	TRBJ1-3	CASSPLGQPRSGNTIYF	TGTGCCAGCTCACCACTAGGACAGCCCCGCTCTGGAAACACCATATATTTT
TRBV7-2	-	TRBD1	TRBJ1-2	CASSLRQGGGYTF	TGTGCCAGCAGCTTAAGACAGGGTGGCGGCTACACCTTC
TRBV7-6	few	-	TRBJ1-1	CASSPYPGLTNTEAFF	TGTGCCAGCAGCCCTTACCCGGGACTAACGAACACTGAAGCTTTCTTT
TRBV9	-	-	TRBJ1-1	CASSVVGVETEAFF	TGTGCCAGCAGCGTAGTCGGTGTAGAGACTGAAGCTTTCTTT
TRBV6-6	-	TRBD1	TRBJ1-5	CASSRTGQPLNSNQPQHF	TGTGCCAGCAGCCGAACGGGACAGCCTCTAAATAGCAATCAGCCCCAGCATTTT
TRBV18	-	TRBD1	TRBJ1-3	CASSPLARGSGNTIYF	TGTGCCAGCTCACCACTCGCCAGGGGGTCGGGAAACACCATATATTTT
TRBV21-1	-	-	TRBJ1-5	CASTQYYRDRDQPQHF	TGTGCCAGCACCCAATACTACAGGGACAGGGATCAGCCCCAGCATTTT
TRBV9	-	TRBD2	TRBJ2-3	CASSQDLAGGQDTQYF	TGTGCCAGCAGCCAAGACTTAGCGGGGGGGCAAGATACGCAGTATTTT
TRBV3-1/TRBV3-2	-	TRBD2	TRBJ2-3	CASSQDLAGGGRDTQYF	TGTGCCAGCAGCCAAGACCTAGCGGGGGGCGGCCGAGATACGCAGTATTTT
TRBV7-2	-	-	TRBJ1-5	CASSFGGGQPQHF	TGTGCCAGCAGCTTTGGTGGCGGGCAGCCCCAGCATTTT
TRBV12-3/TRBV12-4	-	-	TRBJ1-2	CASSAQGNYGYTF	TGTGCCAGCAGTGCTCAGGGGAACTATGGCTACACCTTC
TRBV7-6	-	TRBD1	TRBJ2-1	CASTDPTGTGGINEQFF	TGTGCCAGCACCGATCCAACCGGGACAGGGGGGATCAATGAGCAGTTCTTC
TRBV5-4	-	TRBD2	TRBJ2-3	CASSLSSGRSDTQYF	TGTGCCAGCAGCTTGTCCAGCGGGAGGTCAGATACGCAGTATTTT
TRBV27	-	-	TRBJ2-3	CASSWVTPDRTDTQYF	TGTGCCAGCAGTTGGGTGACTCCTGACCGCACAGATACGCAGTATTTT
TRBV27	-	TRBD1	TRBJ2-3	CASSLSITGGDTQYF	TGTGCCAGCAGTTTATCGATCACAGGGGGGGATACGCAGTATTTT
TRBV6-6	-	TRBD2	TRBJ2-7	CASSHGLAGNEQYF	TGTGCCAGCAGTCACGGACTAGCGGGAAACGAGCAGTACTTC
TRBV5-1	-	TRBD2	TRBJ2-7	CASSLSGGAYEQYF	TGCGCCAGCAGCTTGTCGGGAGGGGCCTACGAGCAGTACTTC
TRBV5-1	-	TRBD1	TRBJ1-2	CASTTGGSYGYTF	TGCGCCAGCACGACAGGGGGTTCCTATGGCTACACCTTC
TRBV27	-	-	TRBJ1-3	CASRSAGNTIYF	TGTGCCAGCAGGTCCGCTGGAAACACCATATATTTT
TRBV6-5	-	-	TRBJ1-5	CASSYSRGSNQPQHF	TGTGCCAGCAGTTACTCGAGAGGGAGCAATCAGCCCCAGCATTTT
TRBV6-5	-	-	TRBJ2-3	CASSFSGGDTQYF	TGTGCCAGCAGTTTTTCGGGGGGCGATACGCAGTATTTT
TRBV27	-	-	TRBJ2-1	CASSLAHQGNEQFF	TGTGCCAGCAGTTTAGCGCACCAGGGAAATGAGCAGTTCTTC
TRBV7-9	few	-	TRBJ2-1	CASSLVASADEQFF	TGTGCCAGCAGCTTAGTAGCGTCGGCCGATGAGCAGTTCTTC
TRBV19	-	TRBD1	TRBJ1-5	CASSPGQGAYSNQPQHF	TGTGCCAGTAGCCCTGGGCAGGGGGCCTATAGCAATCAGCCCCAGCATTTT
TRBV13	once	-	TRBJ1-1	CASSLDGGRNTEAFF	TGTGCCAGCAGCTTAGACGGGGGGCGGAACACTGAAGCTTTCTTT
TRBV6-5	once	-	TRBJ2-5	CASSQGQAKETQYF	TGTGCCAGCAGCCAGGGGCAGGCTAAAGAGACCCAGTACTTC
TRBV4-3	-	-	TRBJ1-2	CASSQGQAGYTF	TGCGCCAGCAGCCAAGGACAGGCTGGCTACACCTTC
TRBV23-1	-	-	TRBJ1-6	CASSQRTAMNSPLHF	TGCGCCAGCAGTCAGCGGACAGCCATGAATTCACCCCTCCACTTT
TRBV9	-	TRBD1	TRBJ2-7	CASSVGTGGLEQYF	TGTGCCAGCAGCGTAGGGACAGGGGGCTTGGAGCAGTACTTC
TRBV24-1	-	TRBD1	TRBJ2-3	CATSETGGTDTQYF	TGTGCCACCAGTGAGACAGGGGGCACAGATACGCAGTATTTT
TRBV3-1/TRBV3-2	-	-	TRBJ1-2	CASSPTGVYDYGYTF	TGTGCCAGCAGCCCGACGGGGGTCTATGACTATGGCTACACCTTC
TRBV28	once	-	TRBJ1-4	CATGMGTQGKLFF	TGTGCCACCGGGATGGGGACTCAAGGAAAACTGTTTTTT
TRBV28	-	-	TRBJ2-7	CASTITGGEGYEQYF	TGTGCCAGCACCATTACCGGGGGTGAGGGCTACGAGCAGTACTTC
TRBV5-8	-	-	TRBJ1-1	CASSLPRSEAFF	TGTGCCAGCAGCTTGCCCAGATCTGAAGCTTTCTTT
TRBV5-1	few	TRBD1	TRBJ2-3	CAGKQGLETDTQYF	TGCGCCGGAAAACAGGGGTTGGAAACAGATACGCAGTATTTT
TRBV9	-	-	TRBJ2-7	CASSVAAGDLYEQYF	TGTGCCAGCAGCGTAGCGGCAGGGGACCTCTACGAGCAGTACTTC
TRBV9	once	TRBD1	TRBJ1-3	CASTTGGSGNTIYF	TGTGCCAGCACAACAGGGGGCTCTGGAAACACCATATATTTT
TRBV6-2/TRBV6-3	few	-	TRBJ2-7	CASSSLEGGRTSEQYF	TGTGCCAGCAGCTCACTTGAAGGTGGGAGGACATCCGAGCAGTACTTC
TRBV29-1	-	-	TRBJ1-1	CSGTRRENTEAFF	TGCAGCGGCACAAGGCGGGAGAACACTGAAGCTTTCTTT
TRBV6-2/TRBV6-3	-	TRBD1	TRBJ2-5	CASSHLKGASETQYF	TGTGCCAGCAGTCACCTTAAGGGGGCATCGGAGACCCAGTACTTC
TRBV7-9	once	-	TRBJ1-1	CASSDLGQLMNTEAFF	TGTGCCAGCAGCGACCTCGGACAGCTGATGAACACTGAAGCTTTCTTT
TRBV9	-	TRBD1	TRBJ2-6	CASSSTGTGTGANVLTF	TGTGCCAGCAGCAGTACCGGGACAGGGACTGGGGCCAACGTCCTGACTTTC
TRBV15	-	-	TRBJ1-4	CATSRGTSRGEKLFF	TGTGCCACCAGCAGAGGGACCTCTAGGGGTGAAAAACTGTTTTTT
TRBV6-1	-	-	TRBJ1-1	CASSEGQRRNTEAFF	TGTGCCAGCAGTGAAGGTCAGCGGAGAAACACTGAAGCTTTCTTT
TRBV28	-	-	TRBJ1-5	CASSLWGRGSNQPQHF	TGTGCCAGCAGTTTATGGGGCAGGGGTAGCAATCAGCCCCAGCATTTT